This record concerns one TCR beta chain sequence. PCR involved 60 Vbeta and 13 Jbeta primers. Sequencing was performed with immunoSEQ multiplex PCR; in TCRdb, only in-frame clones are kept and a portion is missing. Of roughly 100,000 clones listed, over 70% are singletons. This record belongs to a study of cytomegalovirus exposure and HLA in healthy donors. Sequencing input: PBMCs. The origin of this receptor is a boy aged 5-17 years in good health and CMV-seronegative.

The CDR3 is CASRPGLQDSGNTIYF. The CDR3 region has the DNA TGTGCCAGCAGACCGGGGTTGCAAGACTCTGGAAACACCATATATTTT. V gene TRBV28 combines with J gene TRBJ1-3; D is unclear. CDR3 length: 16 residues. The germline V gene encodes CDR1 MDHEN and CDR2 SYDVKM. V lost 6 bases and J 0 bases, leaving 15 bases between the germline ends. Full variable domain (remainder filled in from reference TRBV28 and TRBJ1-3): DVKVTQSSRYLVKRTGEKVFLECVQDMDHENMFWYRQDPGLGLRLIYFSYDVKMKEKGDIPEGYSVSREKKERFSLILESASTNQTSMYLCASRPGLQDSGNTIYFGEGSWLTVV.